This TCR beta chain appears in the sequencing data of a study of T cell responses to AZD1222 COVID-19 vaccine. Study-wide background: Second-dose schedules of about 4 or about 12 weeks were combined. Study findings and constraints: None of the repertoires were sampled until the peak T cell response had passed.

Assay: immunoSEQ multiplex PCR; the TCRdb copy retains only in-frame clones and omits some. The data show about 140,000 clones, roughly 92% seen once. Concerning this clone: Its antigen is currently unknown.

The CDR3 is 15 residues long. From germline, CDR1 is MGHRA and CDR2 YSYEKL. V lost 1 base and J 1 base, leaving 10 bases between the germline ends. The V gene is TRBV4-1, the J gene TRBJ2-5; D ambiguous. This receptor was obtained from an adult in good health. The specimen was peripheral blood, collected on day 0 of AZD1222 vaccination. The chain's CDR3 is CASSQVVTVQETQYF. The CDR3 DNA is TGCGCCAGCAGCCAAGTTGTCACAGTCCAAGAGACCCAGTACTTC.